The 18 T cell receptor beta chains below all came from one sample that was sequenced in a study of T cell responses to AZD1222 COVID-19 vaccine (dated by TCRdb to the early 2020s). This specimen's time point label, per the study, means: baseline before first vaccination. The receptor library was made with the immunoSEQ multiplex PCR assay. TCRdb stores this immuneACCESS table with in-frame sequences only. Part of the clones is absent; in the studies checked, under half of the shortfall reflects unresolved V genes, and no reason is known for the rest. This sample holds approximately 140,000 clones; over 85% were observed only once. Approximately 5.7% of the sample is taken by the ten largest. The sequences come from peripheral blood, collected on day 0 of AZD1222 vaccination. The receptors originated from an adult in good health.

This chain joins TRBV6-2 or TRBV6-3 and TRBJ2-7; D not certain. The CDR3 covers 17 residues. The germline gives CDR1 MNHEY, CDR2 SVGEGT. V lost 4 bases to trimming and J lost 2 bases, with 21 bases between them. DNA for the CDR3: TGTGCCAGCAGTTTCCCAACACCTATGACACAGCCCTACGAGCAGTACTTC. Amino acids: CASSFPTPMTQPYEQYF.

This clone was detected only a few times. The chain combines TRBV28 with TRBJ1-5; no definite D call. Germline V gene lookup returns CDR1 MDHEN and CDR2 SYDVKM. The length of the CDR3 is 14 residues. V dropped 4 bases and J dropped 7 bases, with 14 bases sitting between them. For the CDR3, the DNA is TGTGCCAGCAGTTATTTAGGGCCGGGGCAGCCCCAGCATTTT. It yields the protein CASSYLGPGQPQHF.

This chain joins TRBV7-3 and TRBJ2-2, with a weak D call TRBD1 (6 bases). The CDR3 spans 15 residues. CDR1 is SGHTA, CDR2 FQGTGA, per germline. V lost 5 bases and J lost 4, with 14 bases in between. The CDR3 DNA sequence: TGTGCCAGCAGCCCGGACAGCCCCCCCACCGGGGAGCTGTTTTTT. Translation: CASSPDSPPTGELFF.

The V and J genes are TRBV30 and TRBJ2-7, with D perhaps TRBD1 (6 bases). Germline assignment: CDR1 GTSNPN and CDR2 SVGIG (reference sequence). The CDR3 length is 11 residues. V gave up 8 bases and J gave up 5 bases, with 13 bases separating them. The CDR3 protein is CARSGGHEQYF. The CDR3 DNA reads TGTGCCCGTTCTGGGGGCCACGAGCAGTACTTC. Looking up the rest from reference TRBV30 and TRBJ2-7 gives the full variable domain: SQTIHQWPATLVQPVGSPLSLECTVEGTSNPNLYWYRQAAGRGLQLLFYSVGIGQISSEVPQNLSASRPQDRQFILSSKKLLLSDSGFYLCARSGGHEQYFGPGTRLTVT.

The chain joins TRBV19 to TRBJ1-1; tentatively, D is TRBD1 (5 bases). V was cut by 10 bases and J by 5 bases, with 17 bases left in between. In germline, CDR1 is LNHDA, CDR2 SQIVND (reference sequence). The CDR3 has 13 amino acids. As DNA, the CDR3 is TGTGCCACACAGGCCCCGGGGCGGACTGAAGCTTTCTTT. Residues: CATQAPGRTEAFF. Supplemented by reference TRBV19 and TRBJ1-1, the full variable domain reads DGGITQSPKYLFRKEGQNVTLSCEQNLNHDAMYWYRQDPGQGLRLIYYSQIVNDFQKGDIAEGYSVSREKKESFPLTVTSAQKNPTAFYLCATQAPGRTEAFFGQGTRLTVV.

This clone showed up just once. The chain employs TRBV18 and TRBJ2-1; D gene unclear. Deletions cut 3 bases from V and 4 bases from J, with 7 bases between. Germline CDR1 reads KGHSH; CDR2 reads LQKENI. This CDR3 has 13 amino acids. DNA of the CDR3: TGTGCCAGCTCACCTCCCTCGTACAATGAGCAGTTCTTC. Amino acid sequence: CASSPPSYNEQFF.

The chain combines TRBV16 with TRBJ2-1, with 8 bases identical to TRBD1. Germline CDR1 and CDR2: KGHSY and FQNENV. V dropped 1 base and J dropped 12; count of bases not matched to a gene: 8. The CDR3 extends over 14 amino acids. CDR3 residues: CASSQFGQGQRQFF. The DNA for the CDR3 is TGTGCCAGCAGCCAATTCGGACAGGGTCAGCGGCAGTTCTTC.

CDR3 sequence (DNA): TGTGCCAGCAGCTTGAGGGGGTCAGGGGCGCCCGTTTCTGGAAACACCATATATTTT. Its protein is CASSLRGSGAPVSGNTIYF. V and J are TRBV5-6 and TRBJ1-3; TRBD1 is a possible D gene (6 bases). V dropped 1 base and J dropped 1 base, with 21 bases sitting between them. CDR1 is SGHDT, CDR2 YYEEEE, per germline. CDR3 length equals 19 residues.

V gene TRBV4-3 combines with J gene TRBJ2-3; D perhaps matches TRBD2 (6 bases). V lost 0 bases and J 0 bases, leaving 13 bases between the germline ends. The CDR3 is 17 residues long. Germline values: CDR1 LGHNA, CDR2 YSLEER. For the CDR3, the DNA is TGCGCCAGCAGCCAAGAGGCGAGCGGGCCTAGCACAGATACGCAGTATTTT. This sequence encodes CASSQEASGPSTDTQYF.

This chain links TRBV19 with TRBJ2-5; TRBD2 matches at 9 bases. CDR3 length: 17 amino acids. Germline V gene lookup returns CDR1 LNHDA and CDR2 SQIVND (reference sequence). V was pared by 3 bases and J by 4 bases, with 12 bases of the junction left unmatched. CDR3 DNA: TGTGCCAGTAGTATGCAACCTAGCGGGGCTGGCGGAGAGACCCAGTACTTC. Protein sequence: CASSMQPSGAGGETQYF.

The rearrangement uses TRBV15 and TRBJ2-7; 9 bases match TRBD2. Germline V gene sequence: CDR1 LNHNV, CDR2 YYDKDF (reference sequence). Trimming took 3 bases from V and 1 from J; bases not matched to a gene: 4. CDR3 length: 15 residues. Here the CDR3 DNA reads TGTGCCACCAGCAGTTTAGCGGGAGTGTCCTACGAGCAGTACTTC. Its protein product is CATSSLAGVSYEQYF.

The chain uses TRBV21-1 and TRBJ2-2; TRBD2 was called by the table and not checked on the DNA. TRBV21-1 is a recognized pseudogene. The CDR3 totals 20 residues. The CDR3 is CASSNLGRGLAGLNTGELFF. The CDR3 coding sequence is TGTGCCAGCAGCAACCTCGGCCGTGGACTAGCGGGATTGAACACCGGGGAGCTGTTTTTT.

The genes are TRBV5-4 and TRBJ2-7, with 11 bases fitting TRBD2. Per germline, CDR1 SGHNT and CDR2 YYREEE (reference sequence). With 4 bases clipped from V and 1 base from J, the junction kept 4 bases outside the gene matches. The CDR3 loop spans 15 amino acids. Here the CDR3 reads CASSEGLADSYEQYF. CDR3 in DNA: TGTGCCAGCAGCGAGGGACTAGCGGATTCCTACGAGCAGTACTTC.

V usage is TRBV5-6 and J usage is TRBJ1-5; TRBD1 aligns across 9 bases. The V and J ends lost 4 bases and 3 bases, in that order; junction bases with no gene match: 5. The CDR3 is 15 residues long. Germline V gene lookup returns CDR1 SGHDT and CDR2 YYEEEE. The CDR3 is CASSIRDRVNQPQHF. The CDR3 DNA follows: TGTGCCAGCAGCATCCGGGACAGGGTCAATCAGCCCCAGCATTTT. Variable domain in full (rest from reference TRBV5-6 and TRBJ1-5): DAGVTQSPTHLIKTRGQQVTLRCSPKSGHDTVSWYQQALGQGPQFIFQYYEEEERQRGNFPDRFSGHQFPNYSSELNVNALLLGDSALYLCASSIRDRVNQPQHFGDGTRLSIL.

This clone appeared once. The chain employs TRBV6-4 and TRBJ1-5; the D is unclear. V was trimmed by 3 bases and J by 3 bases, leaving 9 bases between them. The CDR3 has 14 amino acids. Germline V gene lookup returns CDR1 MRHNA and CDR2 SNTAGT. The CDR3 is CASSDFSNNQPQHF. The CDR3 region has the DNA TGTGCCAGCAGTGATTTCAGCAACAATCAGCCCCAGCATTTT.

DNA of the CDR3: TGTGCCAGTAGCCCTAATGCAGGGGTTGGGTTTGACATTCAGTACTTC. Amino acid sequence: CASSPNAGVGFDIQYF. The gene calls are TRBV19 and TRBJ2-4; a possible D gene is TRBD1 (6 bases). Germline assignment: CDR1 LNHDA and CDR2 SQIVND (reference sequence). V shed 6 bases and J shed 8 bases, with 23 bases lying between them. The CDR3 has 16 residues.

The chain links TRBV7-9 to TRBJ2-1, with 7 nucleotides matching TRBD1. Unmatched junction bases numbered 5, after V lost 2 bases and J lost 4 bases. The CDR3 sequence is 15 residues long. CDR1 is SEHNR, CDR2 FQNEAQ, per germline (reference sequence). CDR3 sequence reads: CASSLLTGPYNEQFF. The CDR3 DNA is TGTGCCAGCAGCTTATTGACAGGGCCTTACAATGAGCAGTTCTTC.

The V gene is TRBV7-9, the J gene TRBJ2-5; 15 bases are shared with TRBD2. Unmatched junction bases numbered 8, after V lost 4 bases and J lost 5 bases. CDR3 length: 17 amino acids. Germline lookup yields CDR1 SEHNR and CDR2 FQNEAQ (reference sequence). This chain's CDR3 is CASSSTGLAGGYETQYF. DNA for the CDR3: TGTGCCAGCAGCTCAACCGGACTAGCGGGAGGGTACGAGACCCAGTACTTC.